Listed below are T cell receptor beta chains from one sample, sequenced in a study of Graves' ophthalmopathy and Graves' hyperthyroidism. A single record per CDR3 protein comes from TCRdb applying MiXCR to the multiplex PCR reads. This sample has under 350,000 distinct CDR3 sequences, with roughly 16% found just once. Material for sequencing was peripheral blood. These receptors were obtained from an adult man with Graves' ophthalmopathy. Each CDR3 is given with its conserved first and last residue. D genes are given only for firm matches. Expanded clones get a size class; other rows say once, few or many, or leave the size out.

D | J | size | V | DNA | CDR3
- | TRBJ2-7 | many | TRBV4-3 | TGCGCCAGCAGCCAAGATTTGCGTTACGAGCAGTACTTC | CASSQDLRYEQYF
- | TRBJ1-1 | few | TRBV6-1 | TGTGCCAGCAGTGAAGCGCGGGTGTGGTGCACTGAAGCTTTCTTT | CASSEARVWCTEAFF
TRBD2 | TRBJ2-7 | many | TRBV6-1 | TGTGCCAGCAGTCGGATGGAAGCGGGGGGTTCCTACGAGCAGTACTTC | CASSRMEAGGSYEQYF
- | TRBJ1-1 | many | TRBV20-1 | TGCAGTGCTAGCTCCCCTTATAACACTGAAGCTTTCTTT | CSASSPYNTEAFF
TRBD1 | TRBJ2-7 | many | TRBV6-5 | TGTGCCAGCAGTACAGGATACCGGGACAGATCCTACGAGCAGTACTTC | CASSTGYRDRSYEQYF
- | TRBJ1-5 | many | TRBV7-2 | TGTGCCAGCAGCTTAGGTTTCGCCCAGCCCCAGCATTTT | CASSLGFAQPQHF
- | TRBJ1-2 | many | TRBV20-1 | TGCAGTGCTCAGACGTCAGGGGACTTCTATGGCTACACCTTC | CSAQTSGDFYGYTF
- | TRBJ1-2 | many | TRBV15 | TGTGCCACCAGCAGGCAGGGGTATGGCTACACCTTC | CATSRQGYGYTF
TRBD1 | TRBJ1-2 | - | TRBV19 | TGTGCCAGTAGTATATTTGGACAGGATTCAGGTGGCTACACCTTC | CASSIFGQDSGGYTF
TRBD2 | TRBJ2-5 | - | TRBV6-5 | TGTGCCAGCAGTTACTGGACTAGCGGGAGGGTAGAGACCCAGTACTTC | CASSYWTSGRVETQYF
- | TRBJ1-2 | many | TRBV20-1 | TGCAGTGCTAAGAGTACGGGCTTGGCTTTCTATGGCTACACCTTC | CSAKSTGLAFYGYTF
- | TRBJ2-7 | many | TRBV6-1 | TGTGCCAGCAGTGAGTGGCCGGGGTTTTCCTACGAGCAGTACTTC | CASSEWPGFSYEQYF
TRBD1 | TRBJ1-2 | - | TRBV12-3/TRBV12-4 | TGTGCCAGCAGCTCGGGACAGGTGTATGGCTACACCTTC | CASSSGQVYGYTF
- | TRBJ2-7 | many | TRBV11-2 | TGTGCCAGCAGCTTACGGATTATCGGACAAGGCTCCTACGAGCAGTACTTC | CASSLRIIGQGSYEQYF
- | TRBJ2-5 | many | TRBV7-9 | TGTGCCAGCAGCTTTGGCGTAAGGGAGATTGAGACCCAGTACTTC | CASSFGVREIETQYF
TRBD1 | TRBJ1-1 | - | TRBV30 | TGTGCCTGGAGTCCCGGACAGGGGGATACTGAAGCTTTCTTT | CAWSPGQGDTEAFF
TRBD1 | TRBJ1-1 | many | TRBV13 | TGTGCCAGCAGCCCGGGACAGGGATGGGGTGAAGCTTTCTTT | CASSPGQGWGEAFF
TRBD1 | TRBJ1-1 | few | TRBV7-3 | TGTGCCAGCAGCAAAGACAGGGGGCTGTCTGAAGCTTTCTTT | CASSKDRGLSEAFF
TRBD2 | TRBJ2-7 | once | TRBV20-1 | TGCAGTGCTTACGAGCGGGAGGGTCACTACGAGCAGTACTTC | CSAYEREGHYEQYF
TRBD1 | TRBJ1-1 | many | TRBV28 | TGTGCCAGCCAGACAGGGGCCATGAACACTGAAGCTTTCTTT | CASQTGAMNTEAFF